The 17 T cell receptor beta chains reported below all come from one sample, sequenced in a study of cytomegalovirus exposure and HLA in healthy donors. Both 60 Vbeta primers and 13 Jbeta primers went into the PCR. The data were produced by immunoSEQ multiplex PCR, yet TCRdb's version contains in-frame clones alone and is incomplete. The table has approximately 90,000 clones, under 80% seen once; the top ten hold around 6.5%. Sequenced sample: PBMCs. Receptors originate from a woman younger than 45 in good health and CMV-seronegative.

This rearrangement joins TRBV7-3 to TRBJ2-1; a possible D gene is TRBD2 (5 bases). The length of the CDR3 is 16 residues. Trimming cost V 5 bases and J 2 bases, with 16 bases left between them. CDR1 SGHTA and CDR2 FQGTGA come from the germline V gene. CDR3 sequence reads: CASSPYVGGPYNEQFF. Written as DNA, the CDR3 is TGTGCCAGCAGCCCATACGTCGGAGGCCCCTACAATGAGCAGTTCTTC.

The chain employs TRBV6-1 and TRBJ1-1; 9 bases fit TRBD1. The CDR3 length is 13 residues. The V segment lost 4 bases and the J segment 10 bases; nucleotides outside the gene matches: 7. Germline CDR1 MNHNS, CDR2 SASEGT. The CDR3 spells CASSAWGQGTAFF. CDR3 nucleotide sequence: TGTGCCAGCAGTGCCTGGGGACAGGGAACAGCTTTCTTT.

This chain uses TRBV6-5 with TRBJ1-2, with TRBD1 as a possible D gene (5 bases). V was trimmed by 4 bases and J by 2 bases, leaving 8 bases between them. The CDR3 contains 13 residues. In germline, CDR1 is MNHEY, CDR2 SVGAGI. The CDR3 loop reads CASSSRQNYGYTF. Written as DNA, the CDR3 is TGTGCCAGCAGTTCCCGACAGAACTATGGCTACACCTTC.

The V gene is TRBV19, the J gene TRBJ1-5; 8 positions agree with TRBD1. From germline, CDR1 is LNHDA and CDR2 SQIVND (reference sequence). The CDR3 sequence is 13 residues long. V gave up 5 bases and J gave up 5 bases; unmatched junction bases: 2. The CDR3 region is CASSPDRDQPQHF. The CDR3 bases are TGTGCCAGTAGTCCGGACAGGGATCAGCCCCAGCATTTT.

This clone was detected a few times. This chain links TRBV6-1 with TRBJ2-1; a possible D gene is TRBD2 (6 bases). Germline CDR1 MNHNS, CDR2 SASEGT. The ends were cut back, 0 bases at V and 9 bases at J, with 9 bases in the middle. This CDR3 comprises 13 residues. The CDR3 region is CASSEARGTEQFF. CDR3 coding DNA: TGTGCCAGCAGTGAAGCGCGGGGTACTGAGCAGTTCTTC.

This clone has just one count. The chain links TRBV18 to TRBJ2-7, with D uncertain. Germline CDR1 reads KGHSH; CDR2 reads LQKENI. V shed 3 bases and J shed 5 bases, with 17 bases lying between them. The CDR3 runs to 15 residues. CDR3 sequence reads: CASSPTTGVGNEQYF. Written as DNA, the CDR3 is TGTGCCAGCTCACCGACGACTGGTGTCGGTAACGAGCAGTACTTC.

DNA of the CDR3: TGCAGCGTTAGTAGACAGAGCTCCTACAATGAGCAGTTCTTC. It translates to CSVSRQSSYNEQFF. The V gene is TRBV29-1, the J gene TRBJ2-1; the D gene is possibly TRBD1 (5 bases). CDR3 size: 14 residues. CDR1 and CDR2 from the germline V gene are SQVTM and ANQGSEA. The V end was cut by 5 bases, the J end by 0 bases, with 11 bases between.

The chain uses TRBV5-4 and TRBJ2-3; 12 bases are a match to TRBD2. From germline, CDR1 is SGHNT and CDR2 YYREEE (reference sequence). The V segment lost 3 bases and the J segment 6 bases; nucleotides outside the gene matches: 8. The CDR3 is made up of 16 amino acids. CDR3 nucleotide sequence: TGTGCCAGCAGCTCGAGGTCTAGCGGGGGGGCTGATACGCAGTATTTT. Translated: CASSSRSSGGADTQYF.

The V call is TRBV6-1, the J call TRBJ2-5; weak D call: TRBD2 (6 bases). With 1 base removed from V and 4 bases from J, the gap between germline ends came to 10 bases. This CDR3 is 14 amino acids long. Germline V gene sequence: CDR1 MNHNS, CDR2 SASEGT. The CDR3 protein is CASSEVRGRETQYF. The CDR3 nucleotides are TGTGCCAGCAGTGAAGTGCGGGGTCGAGAGACCCAGTACTTC.

This clone has a handful of counts. V is TRBV10-3 and J is TRBJ1-2; TRBD1 agrees at 7 bases. V gave up 4 bases and J gave up 5 bases; unmatched junction bases: 4. Germline V gene lookup returns CDR1 ENHRY and CDR2 SYGVKD. This CDR3 contains 13 residues. CDR3 in DNA: TGTGCCATCAGTGTGACAGGGAGGTATGGCTACACCTTC. Translation gives CAISVTGRYGYTF.

The rearrangement links TRBV11-2 to TRBJ2-3; perhaps TRBD1 as D (5 bases). This CDR3 is 13 amino acids long. Per the germline V gene, CDR1 is SGHAT and CDR2 is FQNNGV. V was trimmed by 8 bases and J by 0 bases, leaving 9 bases between them. CDR3 nucleotide sequence: TGTGCCAGCTGGGCAGGGAGCACAGATACGCAGTATTTT. Its translation: CASWAGSTDTQYF.

The J gene is TRBJ1-3, the V gene TRBV10-3; the D is unclear. From germline, CDR1 is ENHRY and CDR2 SYGVKD. The ends were cut back, 7 bases at V and 0 bases at J, with 10 bases in the middle. The CDR3 is made up of 14 amino acids. The CDR3 coding sequence is TGTGCCATCATCTCGGGGAGCTCTGGAAACACCATATATTTT. This gives the protein CAIISGSSGNTIYF.

Here the CDR3 reads CASSQIAGEHNTGELFF. The CDR3 DNA reads as TGTGCCAGCAGCCAAATAGCGGGGGAACACAACACCGGGGAGCTGTTTTTT. This chain connects TRBV4-2 to TRBJ2-2; 9 bases align to TRBD2. CDR1 and CDR2 from the germline V gene are LGHNA and YNFKEQ. This CDR3 region has 17 residues. J lost 2 bases, V lost 2 bases, and 6 bases had no gene match.

DNA for the CDR3: TGTGCCACCAGCAGAGTAGGGACAGGGGCCTACGAGCAGTACTTC. This codes for CATSRVGTGAYEQYF. The V and J genes are TRBV15 and TRBJ2-7; 10 bases are shared with TRBD1. V shed 1 base, J shed 2 bases, and the junction held 2 bases outside the gene matches. The CDR3 spans 15 residues. The germline V gene has CDR1 LNHNV and CDR2 YYDKDF (reference sequence). The entire variable domain, with the rest obtained from reference TRBV15 and TRBJ2-7, is as follows: DAMVIQNPRYQVTQFGKPVTLSCSQTLNHNVMYWYQQKSSQAPKLLFHYYDKDFNNEADTPDNFQSRRPNTSFCFLDIRSPGLGDTAMYLCATSRVGTGAYEQYFGPGTRLTVT.

The V and J genes are TRBV5-4 and TRBJ2-7, with 8 bases matching TRBD2. The germline V gene has CDR1 SGHNT and CDR2 YYREEE (reference sequence). The J segment lost 4 bases and the V segment lost 2 bases, leaving 8 bases of the junction unmatched. This CDR3 comprises 15 residues. The CDR3 reads CASSFTGGPLYEQYF. The CDR3 bases are TGTGCCAGCAGCTTTACGGGGGGGCCTTTGTACGAGCAGTACTTC.

The chain combines TRBV19 with TRBJ1-2; 10 bases map to TRBD1. Germline-derived CDR1 and CDR2 are LNHDA and SQIVND (reference sequence). V trimming: 6 bases; J trimming: 2 bases; junction bases outside the gene matches: 12. CDR3 length equals 17 residues. The CDR3 nucleotides are TGTGCCAGTAGACCGACTGGACAGGGGGTTAAGAACTATGGCTACACCTTC. Protein product: CASRPTGQGVKNYGYTF.

Only a few counts were recorded for this clone. This rearrangement joins TRBV10-2 to TRBJ1-5; TRBD1 agrees at 9 bases. The CDR3 extends over 13 amino acids. The V segment lost 6 bases and the J segment 4 bases; nucleotides outside the gene matches: 1. The germline V gene encodes CDR1 WSHSY and CDR2 SAAADI. The CDR3 DNA follows: TGCGCCAGCAGGGACAGGGGAAATCAGCCCCAGCATTTT. This translates into CASRDRGNQPQHF.